The rows below give T cell receptor beta chains drawn from one sample of a study of cytomegalovirus exposure and HLA in healthy donors. Repertoires were generated with immunoSEQ multiplex PCR, while TCRdb's copy carries only in-frame clones and drops some. In the table there are roughly 140,000 clones, approximately 81% of which are singletons. Sequencing was carried out using PBMCs. These receptors were collected from a boy aged 2 to 9 in good health and CMV-seronegative. The CDR3 runs from the conserved cysteine through the conserved F or W. The D gene is left open where the match is weak. Rows give clone size only sometimes, using once, few, many, or a class for an expanded clone.

>-|TRBV18|-|TRBJ2-4
CASSPKDGRDIQYF
TGTGCCAGCTCACCTAAGGATGGGCGGGACATTCAGTACTTC
>-|TRBV4-1|-|TRBJ1-1
CASGEGEGTEAFF
TGCGCCAGCGGAGAAGGGGAGGGCACTGAAGCTTTCTTT
>TRBD2|TRBV29-1|-|TRBJ2-7
CSVGVSGGTYEQYF
TGCAGCGTCGGGGTGTCGGGGGGAACCTACGAGCAGTACTTC
>TRBD2|TRBV25-1|-|TRBJ2-1
CASSGGGLAGYNEQFF
TGTGCCAGCAGTGGGGGGGGGCTAGCGGGCTACAATGAGCAGTTCTTC
>-|TRBV5-1|-|TRBJ2-4
CASSNGARRGNIQYF
TGCGCCAGCAGCAATGGGGCCCGCCGTGGAAACATTCAGTACTTC
>-|TRBV7-3|-|TRBJ1-5
CASSSPGGPQHF
TGTGCCAGCAGCTCCCCCGGTGGGCCCCAGCATTTT
>-|TRBV19|-|TRBJ1-4
CASSIMTGNEKLFF
TGTGCCAGTAGTATCATGACCGGGAATGAAAAACTGTTTTTT
>-|TRBV4-1|-|TRBJ1-2
CASSLLVINYGYTF
TGCGCCAGCAGCCTTTTAGTGATTAACTATGGCTACACCTTC
>TRBD2|TRBV7-3|-|TRBJ2-1
CASSLAGGIYNEQFF
TGTGCCAGCAGCTTAGCGGGAGGAATCTACAATGAGCAGTTCTTC
>-|TRBV29-1|-|TRBJ2-7
CSARIRGGYEQYF
TGCAGCGCTCGGATCCGAGGGGGCTACGAGCAGTACTTC
>TRBD1|TRBV11-3|once|TRBJ2-3
CASSVWTGDVTDTQYF
TGTGCCAGCAGCGTCTGGACAGGGGATGTGACAGATACGCAGTATTTT
>-|TRBV7-9|-|TRBJ1-5
CSSSLAVTGVQGFTQPQHF
TGTTCCAGCAGCTTAGCGGTGACAGGCGTTCAAGGTTTCACTCAGCCCCAGCATTTT
>TRBD1|TRBV7-9|-|TRBJ1-3
CASSPMTGTDENTIYF
TGTGCCAGCAGCCCGATGACCGGGACAGACGAAAACACCATATATTTT
>-|TRBV7-9|-|TRBJ1-1
CASSLEGVKAEAFF
TGTGCCAGCAGTTTAGAGGGGGTAAAAGCTGAAGCTTTCTTT
>-|TRBV18|-|TRBJ2-2
CASQNAGSGELFF
TGTGCCAGCCAAAACGCCGGGAGCGGGGAGCTGTTTTTT
>-|TRBV7-8|-|TRBJ2-1
CASSRIRAGPDNEQFF
TGTGCCAGCAGCCGAATTAGGGCGGGGCCCGACAATGAGCAGTTCTTC
>-|TRBV30|-|TRBJ2-3
CAWFPRGAINPDTQYF
TGTGCCTGGTTCCCCCGGGGGGCCATTAACCCAGATACGCAGTATTTT
>-|TRBV19|-|TRBJ1-2
CASSIAGAGYGYTF
TGTGCCAGTAGTATCGCAGGGGCGGGCTATGGCTACACCTTC
>-|TRBV7-2|-|TRBJ1-5
CASSSRTAGSNQPQHF
TGTGCCAGCAGCTCCCGGACAGCGGGAAGCAATCAGCCCCAGCATTTT
>TRBD1|TRBV7-9|-|TRBJ1-5
CSSSSGQGAIRQPQHF
TGTTCCAGCAGCTCCGGACAGGGGGCTATTCGTCAGCCCCAGCATTTT
>-|TRBV30|-|TRBJ1-1
CAWRRPGSLATEAFF
TGTGCCTGGAGGCGACCGGGGTCTTTGGCTACTGAAGCTTTCTTT
>-|TRBV6-5|-|TRBJ2-2
CASSKGVNTGELFF
TGTGCCAGCAGTAAGGGGGTGAACACCGGGGAGCTGTTTTTT
>TRBD1|TRBV5-1|-|TRBJ2-7
CASSLVTGTEEQYF
TGCGCCAGCAGCTTGGTCACAGGGACAGAAGAGCAGTACTTC
>TRBD1|TRBV7-7|-|TRBJ2-3
CASSATRGGRDTQYF
TGTGCCAGCAGCGCAACCAGAGGGGGCAGGGATACGCAGTATTTT
>TRBD2|TRBV4-1|-|TRBJ2-1
CASSQPGLADSYNEQFF
TGCGCCAGCAGCCAGCCGGGACTAGCGGACTCCTACAATGAGCAGTTCTTC
>TRBD2|TRBV7-2|-|TRBJ2-1
CASSSGLAGGTYNEQFF
TGTGCCAGCAGCTCGGGACTAGCGGGAGGGACGTACAATGAGCAGTTCTTC